The T cell receptor beta chain described here comes from a study of glioma-infiltrating T cells after dendritic cell vaccination. Study context: Monocyte-derived dendritic cells, cultured approximately 7 days with IL-4 and GM-CSF, were pulsed with autologous tumor lysate. Notes on the study in general: Longer survival after dendritic cell vaccination followed higher pretreatment TIL content. Few patients contributed both blood and tumor specimens. Survival was not directly related to TCR clonality in these patients.

This table comes from immunoSEQ multiplex PCR, and its TCRdb copy is limited to in-frame clones, with some not included. The repertoire includes about 32,000 clones, roughly 90% of them detected once, and over 2% sits in the top ten. CDR3 length: 15 amino acids. V was trimmed by 4 bases and J by 0 bases, leaving 13 bases between them. Germline assignment: CDR1 SGDLS and CDR2 YYNGEE. Turning to this clone: As yet, its antigen is unknown.

The receptor's source is a human donor with glioblastoma. J is TRBJ2-5 and V is TRBV9; D ambiguous. Here the sequenced sample was blood, taken before dendritic cell vaccination. CDR3 loop: CASSQFGGDQETQYF. The CDR3 region has the DNA TGTGCCAGCAGCCAATTTGGCGGAGACCAAGAGACCCAGTACTTC.